This T cell receptor (beta chain) derives from a study of tissue T cells after allogeneic stem cell transplantation. Study-wide results and caveats: Blood and spleen captured only part of the tissue TCR repertoire. Shared clones across patients were few; motif clustering revealed tissue-specific shared signatures.

Comparators without hematopoietic cell transplant had other cancers, at least five gastrointestinal samples, and no known gastrointestinal disease. GI sites, liver, skin and spleen were taken after median 9.75 post-mortem hours. The method was immunoSEQ multiplex PCR; TCRdb's version includes in-frame clones alone and lacks a portion of them. Altogether roughly 4,000 clones are present, around 66% being singletons, with the ten largest covering less than 8%. This clone was found a few times. Antigen unknown. The sample consisted of left colon tissue, taken at autopsy. This receptor was taken from an older male donor with lung cancer.

CDR3 coding DNA: TGTGCCAGTACCCCAGGGGGACCGAACACTGAAGCTTTCTTT. This encodes CASTPGGPNTEAFF. V is TRBV19 and J is TRBJ1-1; 7 nucleotides align to TRBD1. Unmatched junction bases numbered 6, after V lost 7 bases and J lost 1 base. This CDR3 has 14 residues. CDR1 is LNHDA, CDR2 SQIVND, per germline (reference sequence).